These 11 T cell receptor beta chains share one sample of origin, sequenced in a study of cytomegalovirus exposure and HLA in healthy donors. Data came from immunoSEQ multiplex PCR; TCRdb stores just in-frame clones and leaves some out. The table records approximately 180,000 clones, just under 90% of them present only once. The sequencing input was PBMCs. These receptor sequences come from a woman aged 25 to 39 in good health and CMV-seronegative.

The gene calls are TRBV27 and TRBJ1-1; 7 bases align to TRBD1. The germline V gene encodes CDR1 MNHEY and CDR2 SMNVEV (reference sequence). J lost 5 bases, V lost 0 bases, and 6 bases had no gene match. The CDR3 totals 15 residues. Written as DNA, the CDR3 is TGTGCCAGCAGTTTATCGCAGGGGGGAAATACTGAAGCTTTCTTT. It yields the protein CASSLSQGGNTEAFF.

The chain employs TRBV29-1 and TRBJ1-2, with a weak D call TRBD1 (6 bases). The CDR3 sequence is 13 residues long. The V end lost 4 bases, the J end lost 6 bases, and 15 bases lay between the germline ends. Germline-derived CDR1 and CDR2 are SQVTM and ANQGSEA. The CDR3 nucleotides are TGCAGCGTTGGAGGCGGGGGCAGGAATGGCTACACCTTC. Its protein is CSVGGGGRNGYTF.

The genes are TRBV5-1 and TRBJ2-5, with D possibly TRBD2 on 5 matching bases. Germline CDR1 and CDR2: SGHRS and YFSETQ. The V end was cut by 2 bases, the J end by 6 bases, with 11 bases between. The CDR3 covers 13 residues. CDR3 protein: CASSLNSEKTQYF. Written as DNA, the CDR3 is TGCGCCAGCAGCTTAAATAGCGAAAAGACCCAGTACTTC.

The chain employs TRBV15 and TRBJ1-6; D perhaps matches TRBD1 (6 bases). The CDR3 runs to 17 residues. The ends were cut back, 0 bases at V and 0 bases at J, with 9 bases in the middle. The germline CDR1 and CDR2 sequences are LNHNV and YYDKDF (reference sequence). The CDR3, as DNA: TGTGCCACCAGCAGAGAGGACAGCAGCTCCTATAATTCACCCCTCCACTTT. It yields the protein CATSREDSSSYNSPLHF. Complete variable domain (other parts from reference TRBV15 and TRBJ1-6): DAMVIQNPRYQVTQFGKPVTLSCSQTLNHNVMYWYQQKSSQAPKLLFHYYDKDFNNEADTPDNFQSRRPNTSFCFLDIRSPGLGDTAMYLCATSREDSSSYNSPLHFGNGTRLTVT.

DNA of the CDR3: TGCGCCAGCAGCCGCCTAGCGGGGGGGCCCTACGAGCAGTACTTC. As protein: CASSRLAGGPYEQYF. The rearrangement links TRBV4-1 to TRBJ2-7; TRBD2 agrees at 12 bases. This CDR3 is built from 15 residues. The V segment lost 4 bases and the J segment 2 bases; nucleotides outside the gene matches: 3. Germline assignment: CDR1 MGHRA and CDR2 YSYEKL.

The V gene is TRBV2, the J gene TRBJ1-4; 8 positions agree with TRBD1. The trim removed 7 bases at V and 6 bases at J, leaving 7 bases unmatched. The CDR3 is made up of 14 amino acids. Germline loops: CDR1 SNHLY, CDR2 FYNNEI. CDR3 in DNA: TGTGCCAGCAAACAGGACAGGGTGGATGAAAAACTGTTTTTT. It codes for CASKQDRVDEKLFF. The variable domain in full, with the rest retrieved from reference TRBV2 and TRBJ1-4, is EPEVTQTPSHQVTQMGQEVILRCVPISNHLYFYWYRQILGQKVEFLVSFYNNEISEKSEIFDDQFSVERPDGSNFTLKIRSTKLEDSAMYFCASKQDRVDEKLFFGSGTQLSVL.

The rearrangement links TRBV10-3 to TRBJ2-1; possibly TRBD1 for D (5 bases). CDR3 length: 13 amino acids. Germline V lookup: CDR1 ENHRY, CDR2 SYGVKD. V was pared by 8 bases and J by 5 bases, with 13 bases between. CDR3 residues: CAIGPEGDNEQFF. In DNA form, the CDR3 reads TGTGCCATCGGTCCAGAAGGGGACAATGAGCAGTTCTTC.

V usage is TRBV7-8 and J usage is TRBJ2-4; 8 bases are shared with TRBD1. Losses at the gene ends were 1 base for V and 6 bases for J; bases not matched to a gene: 8. CDR1 and CDR2 from the germline V gene are SGHVS and FQNEAQ. The CDR3 loop spans 16 amino acids. The CDR3 region has the DNA TGTGCCAGCAGCTTAGGTTGGACAGGGCCGACAAACATTCAGTACTTC. Translating gives CASSLGWTGPTNIQYF.

The rearrangement links TRBV29-1 to TRBJ1-1; a possible D gene is TRBD1 (5 bases). This CDR3 is built from 14 residues. Trimming removed 6 bases from V and 2 bases from J, with 16 bases in between. The germline V gene has CDR1 SQVTM and CDR2 ANQGSEA. CDR3 DNA sequence: TGCAGCGTAACGAGGACACCCCGAAACACTGAAGCTTTCTTT. It encodes CSVTRTPRNTEAFF.

The rearrangement links TRBV6-6 to TRBJ1-1; TRBD1 matches at 7 bases. This CDR3 region has 13 residues. CDR1 MNHNY and CDR2 SVGAGI come from the germline V gene (reference sequence). The trim removed 2 bases at V and 11 bases at J, leaving 8 bases unmatched. The CDR3 loop is CASSYPGQSAAFF. DNA for the CDR3: TGTGCCAGCAGTTACCCGGGACAGTCCGCCGCTTTCTTT.

This clone showed up just a few times. J is TRBJ1-2 and V is TRBV2, with D unclear. This CDR3 has 14 amino acids. CDR1 and CDR2 (germline): SNHLY, FYNNEI. With 4 bases removed from V and 2 bases from J, the gap between germline ends came to 11 bases. The CDR3 is CASSVLQTNYGYTF. The CDR3 coding sequence is TGTGCCAGCAGTGTATTACAGACAAACTATGGCTACACCTTC.